Listed below are T cell receptor beta chains from one sample, sequenced in a study of post-analysis software for immune sequencing data. TCRdb re-derived calls from the PCR reads in MiXCR, one entry per CDR3 protein. The table includes about 540,000 distinct CDR3 sequences, approximately 31% detected once. Sequenced: blood. Source of these receptors: a girl younger than 18 with multiple sclerosis. CDR3s include the opening cysteine and the closing phenylalanine or tryptophan. The D gene is left open where the match is weak. The size field is filled for only some rows; it gives once, few, many or a size class.

NA	TRBD1	TRBV2	TRBJ2-5	CASSENRGKVTQYF	TGTGCCAGCAGTGAGAACAGGGGAAAGGTGACCCAGTACTTC
NA	NA	TRBV29-1	TRBJ2-7	CSPTARGYNEQYF	TGCAGCCCCACGGCGCGGGGATACAATGAGCAGTACTTC
few	NA	TRBV20-1	TRBJ2-5	CSARPGAETQYF	TGCAGTGCTAGACCAGGGGCAGAGACCCAGTACTTC
few	NA	TRBV25-1	TRBJ1-6	CASSEFRLTDSPLHF	TGTGCCAGCAGTGAATTTCGACTCACAGATTCACCCCTCCACTTT
few	TRBD2	TRBV5-4	TRBJ2-5	CASSQGRGGFQETQYF	TGTGCCAGCAGCCAGGGCCGGGGGGGCTTCCAAGAGACCCAGTACTTC
NA	TRBD2	TRBV15	TRBJ2-3	CAARAFSGGIPDTQYF	TGTGCCGCTCGAGCTTTTAGCGGGGGGATACCAGATACGCAGTATTTT
few	NA	TRBV11-2	TRBJ2-1	CASSLQGLTFINEQFF	TGTGCCAGCAGCTTGCAGGGTCTCACCTTTATCAATGAGCAGTTCTTC
NA	NA	TRBV4-1	TRBJ2-3	CASSQVTPSSSTDTQYF	TGCGCCAGCAGCCAAGTTACCCCAAGTTCTAGCACAGATACGCAGTATTTT
NA	NA	TRBV10-3	TRBJ2-1	CAISSGGGSNEQFF	TGTGCCATCAGTTCAGGGGGCGGGAGTAATGAGCAGTTCTTC
NA	TRBD1	TRBV7-9	TRBJ2-7	CASSLGILGQAINYEQYF	TGTGCCAGCAGCTTGGGAATCCTGGGACAGGCGATAAACTACGAGCAGTACTTC
few	NA	TRBV3-1	TRBJ2-1	CASSPRRAYNEQFF	TGTGCCAGCAGCCCACGTAGGGCCTACAATGAGCAGTTCTTC
NA	TRBD1	TRBV6-1	TRBJ1-4	CASTPDRNEKLFF	TGTGCCAGCACCCCGGACAGGAATGAAAAACTGTTTTTT
NA	NA	TRBV7-8	TRBJ2-1	CASSLEGWRREQFF	TGTGCCAGCAGCTTAGAGGGCTGGCGGAGGGAGCAGTTCTTC
NA	TRBD1	TRBV6-6	TRBJ1-1	CASQSGGGRPEAFF	TGTGCCAGCCAATCGGGAGGGGGCAGGCCTGAAGCTTTCTTT
few	TRBD2	TRBV3-1	TRBJ2-5	CASSQRGGEETQYF	TGTGCCAGCAGCCAACGGGGGGGAGAAGAGACCCAGTACTTC
few	NA	TRBV12-3/TRBV12-4	TRBJ1-5	CASSLSPNQPQHF	TGTGCCAGCAGTTTATCGCCCAATCAGCCCCAGCATTTT
NA	NA	TRBV6-6	TRBJ2-7	CASSYSMGSSYEQYF	TGTGCCAGCAGTTACTCGATGGGATCGTCCTACGAGCAGTACTTC
NA	TRBD2	TRBV20-1	TRBJ2-3	CSARGPSGGLSTDTQYF	TGCAGTGCTAGGGGCCCTAGCGGGGGACTTAGCACAGATACGCAGTATTTT
NA	TRBD1	TRBV15	TRBJ2-1	CATSFYPQGVSSYNEQFF	TGTGCCACCAGCTTCTATCCGCAGGGGGTGAGCTCCTACAATGAGCAGTTCTTC
few	NA	TRBV5-1	TRBJ1-1	CASRLSGPSLEAFF	TGCGCCAGCAGATTGAGTGGACCGAGCTTAGAAGCTTTCTTT
NA	NA	TRBV12-3/TRBV12-4	TRBJ1-5	CASSQQGFSNQPQHF	TGTGCCAGCAGTCAGCAGGGGTTTAGCAATCAGCCCCAGCATTTT
few	NA	TRBV5-1	TRBJ1-2	CASSFSGQKDGYTF	TGCGCCAGCAGCTTTTCGGGGCAGAAGGATGGCTACACCTTC
NA	TRBD2	TRBV9	TRBJ2-3	CASSRTSGDRTDTQYF	TGTGCCAGCAGCAGAACCAGCGGGGATCGCACAGATACGCAGTATTTT
few	NA	TRBV20-1	TRBJ2-3	CSARGKSPRADTQYF	TGCAGTGCTAGAGGAAAGTCTCCCAGGGCAGATACGCAGTATTTT
NA	TRBD1	TRBV4-1	TRBJ2-7	CASSQMGQAPGEQYF	TGCGCCAGCAGCCAGATGGGACAGGCGCCCGGGGAGCAGTACTTC
NA	TRBD2	TRBV10-2	TRBJ2-5	CASSRLAGGLTETQYF	TGCGCCAGCAGTCGGCTAGCGGGGGGCTTGACGGAGACCCAGTACTTC
NA	NA	TRBV5-1	TRBJ2-1	CASSLGGARSYNEQFF	TGCGCCAGCAGCTTGGGAGGGGCCCGCTCCTACAATGAGCAGTTCTTC
few	NA	TRBV3-1	TRBJ1-2	CASSQGASNYGYTF	TGTGCCAGCAGCCAAGGGGCTTCTAACTATGGCTACACCTTC